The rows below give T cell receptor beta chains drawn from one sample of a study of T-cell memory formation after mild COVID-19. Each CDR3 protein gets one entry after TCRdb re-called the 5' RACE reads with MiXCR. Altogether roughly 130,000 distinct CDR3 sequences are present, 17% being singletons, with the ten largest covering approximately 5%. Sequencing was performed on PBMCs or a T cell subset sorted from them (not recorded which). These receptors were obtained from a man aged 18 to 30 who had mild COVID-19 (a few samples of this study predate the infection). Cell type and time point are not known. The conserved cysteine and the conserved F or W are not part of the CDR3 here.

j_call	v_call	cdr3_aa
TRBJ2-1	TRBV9	ASSATGIDNEQF
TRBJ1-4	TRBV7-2	ASSLVSGSEKLF
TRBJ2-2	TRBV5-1	ASSKDRANTGELF
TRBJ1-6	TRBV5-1	ASRTDGYSPLH
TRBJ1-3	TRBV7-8	ASKGINSGNTIY
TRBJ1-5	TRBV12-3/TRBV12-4	ASSSISGVSNQPQH
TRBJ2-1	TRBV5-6	ASSLRPGGHEQF
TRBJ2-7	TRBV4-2	ASSQGASGRGEQY
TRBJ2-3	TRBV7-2	ASSSVGADTQY
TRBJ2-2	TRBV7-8	ASSPSRRELF
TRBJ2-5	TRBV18	ASSPLGNPIRETQY
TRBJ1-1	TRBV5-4	ASSLVGSRTEAF
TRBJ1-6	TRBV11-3	ASSLDSDSPLH
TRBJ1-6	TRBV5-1	ASSLEANSPLH
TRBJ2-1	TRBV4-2	ASSQDSGTQF
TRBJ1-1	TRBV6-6	ASSYSTGVTEAF
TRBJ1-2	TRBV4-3	ASSPQTGMGYGYT
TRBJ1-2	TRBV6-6	ASTLSGRGGYT
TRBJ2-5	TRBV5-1	ASSLGASGETQY
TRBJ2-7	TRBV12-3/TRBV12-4	ASSQQGISYEQY
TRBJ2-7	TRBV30	AWSVLSSDKVDEQY
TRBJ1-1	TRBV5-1	ASRYGGGNTEAF